The clone carrying this T cell receptor beta chain was recorded only once. The method was immunoSEQ multiplex PCR; TCRdb's version includes in-frame clones alone and lacks a portion of them. The repertoire holds 200,000 or so clones, with 70% to 90% as singletons. This record belongs to a study of blood T cell repertoires in COVID-19. At the level of the study: Sources were T cells, B-cell-depleted T cells, or PBMCs; the material itself was cDNA or gDNA.

The CDR3 has 12 residues. V gave up 6 bases and J gave up 13 bases, with 15 bases separating them. Germline CDR1 is WSHSY and CDR2 is SAAADI. Sequenced material: peripheral blood. The chain couples TRBV10-2 to TRBJ1-4; D perhaps matches TRBD1 (6 bases). The sequence was collected from a man at least 80 years old with acute or convalescent COVID-19. The CDR3: CASSTGFQALFF. The CDR3 nucleotides are TGCGCCAGCAGCACAGGGTTTCAAGCACTGTTTTTT.